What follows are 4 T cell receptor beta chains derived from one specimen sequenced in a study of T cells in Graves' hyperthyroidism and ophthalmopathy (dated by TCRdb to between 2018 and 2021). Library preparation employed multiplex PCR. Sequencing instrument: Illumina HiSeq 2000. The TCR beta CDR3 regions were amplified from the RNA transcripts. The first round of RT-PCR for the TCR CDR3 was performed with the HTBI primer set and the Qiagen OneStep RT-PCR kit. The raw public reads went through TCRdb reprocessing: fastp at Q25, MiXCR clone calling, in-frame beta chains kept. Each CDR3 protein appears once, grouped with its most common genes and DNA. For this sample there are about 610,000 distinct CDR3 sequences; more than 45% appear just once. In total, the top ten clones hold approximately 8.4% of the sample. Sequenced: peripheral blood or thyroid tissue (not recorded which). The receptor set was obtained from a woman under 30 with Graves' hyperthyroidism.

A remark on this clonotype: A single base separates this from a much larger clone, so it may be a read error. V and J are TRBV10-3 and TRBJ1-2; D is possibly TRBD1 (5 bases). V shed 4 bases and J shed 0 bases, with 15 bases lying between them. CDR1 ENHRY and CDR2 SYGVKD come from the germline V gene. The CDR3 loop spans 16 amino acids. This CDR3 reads CAISARGRITNYGYTF. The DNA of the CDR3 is TGTGCCATCAGTGCTAGGGGACGTATCACTAACTATGGCTACACCTTC.

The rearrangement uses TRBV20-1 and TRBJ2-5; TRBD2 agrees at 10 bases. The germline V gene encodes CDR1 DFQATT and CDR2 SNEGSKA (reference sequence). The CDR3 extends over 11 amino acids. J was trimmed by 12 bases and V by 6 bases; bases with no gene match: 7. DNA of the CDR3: TGCAGTGCGGGTGGAGCGGGAGGGGAGTACTTC. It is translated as CSAGGAGGEYF.

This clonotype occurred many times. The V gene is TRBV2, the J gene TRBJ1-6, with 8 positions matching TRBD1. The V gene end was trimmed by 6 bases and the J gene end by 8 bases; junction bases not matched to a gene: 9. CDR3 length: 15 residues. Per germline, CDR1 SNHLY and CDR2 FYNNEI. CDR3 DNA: TGTGCCAGCAGGGATACCGGGACAGGTTATTCACCCCTCCACTTT. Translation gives CASRDTGTGYSPLHF.

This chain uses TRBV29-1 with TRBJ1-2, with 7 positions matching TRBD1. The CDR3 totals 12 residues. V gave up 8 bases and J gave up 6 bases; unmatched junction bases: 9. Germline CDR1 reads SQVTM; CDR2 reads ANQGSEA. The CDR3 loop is CSSFAGGNGYTF. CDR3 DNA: TGCAGCAGTTTCGCAGGGGGTAATGGCTACACCTTC.